The T cell receptor beta chain under discussion was sequenced for a study of shared clonotypes between healthy human individuals. Germline V CDR1 and CDR2: SGHTA, FQGNSA. The CDR3 length is 16 residues. The V segment lost 4 bases and the J segment 4 bases; nucleotides outside the gene matches: 7. Assay: immunoSEQ multiplex PCR; the TCRdb copy retains only in-frame clones and omits some. The table includes about 1.5 million clones, 95% to 99% detected once. Source material: naive CD4+ T cells sorted from blood. As for subset: CD45RA+ positively selected. This clonotype was sampled from a young man in good health. The V call is TRBV7-2, the J call TRBJ1-1, with 12 bases identical to TRBD1. The CDR3 bases are TGTGCCAGCAGCTCAGGGGACAGGGGGCTCTCCACTGAAGCTTTCTTT. It translates to CASSSGDRGLSTEAFF.